The 29 T cell receptor beta chains in this list originate from one sample, sequenced in a study of cytomegalovirus exposure and HLA in healthy donors. Primers: 60 Vbeta forward and 13 Jbeta reverse. The data were produced by immunoSEQ multiplex PCR, yet TCRdb's version contains in-frame clones alone and is incomplete. The sample table sets out 45,000 to 60,000 clones. Sequencing was performed on PBMCs. These receptors were collected from a male donor in good health and CMV-seronegative.

As concerns this clone: At the DNA level, this CDR3 is encoded by other sequences in the same sample as well. V and J are TRBV4-3 and TRBJ1-6, with no clear D. The V end was cut by 0 bases, the J end by 7 bases, with 13 bases between. CDR3 size: 16 residues. Germline V gives CDR1 LGHNA, CDR2 YSLEER. DNA of the CDR3: TGCGCCAGCAGCCAAGAGGTTCGCGGATACAATTCACCCCTCCACTTT. Its translation: CASSQEVRGYNSPLHF.

The chain employs TRBV18 and TRBJ2-5, with 8 bases aligning to TRBD1. The better agreement between TRBJ2-7 and the DNA end casts doubt on the J call. Germline CDR1 and CDR2: KGHSH and LQKENI. The CDR3 is made up of 15 amino acids. The CDR3 DNA reads TGTGCCAGCTCATCCGGGACAGGAAGCGCCTACGAGCAGTACTTC. It codes for CASSSGTGSAYEQYF.

V usage is TRBV16 and J usage is TRBJ1-1, with 7 bases fitting TRBD1. The junction had 9 bases not matched to a gene; V was cut back by 5 bases and J by 0 bases. Germline V CDR1 and CDR2: KGHSY, FQNENV. The CDR3 length is 16 residues. This CDR3 is CASSSTSTGMNTEAFF. The DNA of the CDR3 is TGTGCCAGCAGCTCCACCTCGACAGGGATGAACACTGAAGCTTTCTTT.

The chain joins TRBV21-1 to TRBJ2-1; the D call TRBD1 from the table was never checked on the DNA. TRBV21-1 is recorded as a pseudogene. The CDR3 spans 13 residues. CDR3 sequence reads: CASTNLGRNEQFF. The DNA for the CDR3 is TGTGCCAGCACCAATCTTGGCAGGAATGAGCAGTTCTTC.

The chain links TRBV5-1 to TRBJ2-5; TRBD1 is a possible D gene (6 bases). Germline V lookup: CDR1 SGHRS, CDR2 YFSETQ. The CDR3 loop spans 16 amino acids. V was pared by 0 bases and J by 3 bases, with 15 bases between. The CDR3 DNA reads as TGCGCCAGCAGCTTGGGCCCCGTTCCAGGGGAAGAGACCCAGTACTTC. Its protein is CASSLGPVPGEETQYF.

Here the CDR3 DNA reads TGTGCCAGTCGTGACAGGGCCGCAGACTATGGCTACACCTTC. This encodes CASRDRAADYGYTF. This sequence joins TRBV6-5 and TRBJ1-2; 7 bases are a match to TRBD1. Germline V CDR1 and CDR2: MNHEY, SVGAGI. Losses at the gene ends were 9 bases for V and 3 bases for J; bases not matched to a gene: 10. The CDR3 has 14 residues.

Details on this clone: One end of the junction fails to match germline, which may point to a read error. The rearrangement links TRBV28 to TRBJ1-6; D is possibly TRBD1 (5 bases). The CDR3 extends over 12 amino acids. Germline lookup yields CDR1 MDHEN and CDR2 SYDVKM. CDR3 sequence: CASGKGDSPLHF. The DNA of the CDR3 is TGTGCCAGCGGGAAAGGGGACTCACCCCTACACTTT.

CDR3 in amino acids: CASSYWGETQYF. CDR3 in DNA: TGTGCCAGCAGTTACTGGGGGGAGACGCAGTATTTT. V gene TRBV6-6 combines with J gene TRBJ2-3, with a tentative D call TRBD2 (6 bases). Looked up from germline, CDR1 is MNHNY and CDR2 is SVGAGI (reference sequence). V dropped 1 base and J dropped 9 bases, with 8 bases sitting between them. This CDR3 contains 12 residues.

The chain uses TRBV6-5 and TRBJ1-6, with 8 bases identical to TRBD1. V trimming: 6 bases; J trimming: 8 bases; junction bases outside the gene matches: 6. Germline V gene data show CDR1 as MNHEY and CDR2 as SVGAGI. The CDR3 extends over 14 amino acids. The CDR3 DNA reads as TGTGCCAGCAGCCGCGGACAGGGAGATTCACCCCTCCACTTT. Translation: CASSRGQGDSPLHF.

Regarding this clone: Other DNA sequences within the sample encode an identical CDR3. The chain employs TRBV6-1 and TRBJ2-2, with D tentatively TRBD2 (6 bases). The CDR3 totals 15 residues. The germline V gene has CDR1 MNHNS and CDR2 SASEGT. Trimming took 2 bases from V and 1 from J, leaving 8 bases between them. CDR3 sequence reads: CASSERGGNTGELFF. Written as DNA, the CDR3 is TGTGCCAGCAGTGAAAGGGGAGGGAACACCGGGGAGCTGTTTTTT.

In nucleotides, the CDR3 is TGTGCCAGCAGTTACGATACAGGGGGCGGTGGCACTGAAGCTTTCTTT. Its protein is CASSYDTGGGGTEAFF. This sequence joins TRBV6-5 and TRBJ1-1, with 9 nucleotides matching TRBD1. Germline CDR1 MNHEY, CDR2 SVGAGI. This CDR3 contains 16 residues. J gave up 4 bases and V 2 bases, and 8 bases lay outside the gene matches.

V and J are TRBV6-6 and TRBJ2-3; TRBD2 matches 8 bases. Germline values: CDR1 MNHNY, CDR2 SVGAGI (reference sequence). With 4 bases clipped from V and 3 bases from J, the junction kept 9 bases outside the gene matches. CDR3 length: 16 amino acids. The CDR3 region is CASSSSLAGGTDTQYF. In nucleotides, the CDR3 is TGTGCCAGCAGTTCCTCCTTGGCGGGAGGTACAGATACGCAGTATTTT.

On this clone itself: The junction departs from the called germline gene at one end, perhaps through a read error. V usage is TRBV7-9 and J usage is TRBJ2-3, with no clear D. CDR1 is SEHNR, CDR2 FQNEAQ, per germline (reference sequence). The CDR3 runs 15 residues. CDR3 sequence reads: CASSFDSLSANPEDF. The CDR3 region has the DNA TGTGCCAGCAGCTTCGACTCTTTATCGGCCAATCCCGAGGATTTT.

The gene calls are TRBV9 and TRBJ1-4; 9 bases are shared with TRBD1. The J segment lost 1 base and the V segment lost 3 bases, leaving 4 bases of the junction unmatched. Germline CDR1 SGDLS, CDR2 YYNGEE. This CDR3 spans 16 amino acids. CDR3 in DNA: TGTGCCAGCAGCGGGGGACAGGGATTAACTAATGAAAAACTGTTTTTT. This encodes CASSGGQGLTNEKLFF.

The CDR3 region is CASSGGGGLSTEAFF. The CDR3 DNA reads TGTGCCAGCAGCGGCGGGGGGGGGCTGAGCACTGAAGCTTTCTTT. The chain is built from TRBV9 and TRBJ1-1; a possible D gene is TRBD1 (6 bases). CDR3 length equals 15 residues. CDR1 SGDLS and CDR2 YYNGEE come from the germline V gene. V lost 3 bases and J lost 4, with 16 bases in between.

The chain joins TRBV4-2 to TRBJ1-6; 9 bases match TRBD1. The V segment lost 1 base and the J segment 5 bases; nucleotides outside the gene matches: 3. Germline V gene sequence: CDR1 LGHNA, CDR2 YNFKEQ. This CDR3 region has 16 residues. DNA for the CDR3: TGTGCCAGCAGCCAAGCTAGGACAGGGGATAATTCACCCCTCCACTTT. Protein product: CASSQARTGDNSPLHF.

Concerning this clone: The sample holds other DNA sequences that translate to the same CDR3. The V and J genes are TRBV23-1 and TRBJ1-3; tentative D call: TRBD1 (6 bases). TRBV23-1 is an ORF; its function is uncertain. This CDR3 region has 17 residues. V lost 1 base and J lost 0, with 13 bases in between. The CDR3 DNA reads TGCGCCAGCAGTCAATTACAGGGCCGCAGCTCTGGAAACACCATATATTTT. This gives the protein CASSQLQGRSSGNTIYF.

This chain joins TRBV5-3 and TRBJ1-5; no firm D call. TRBV5-3 is an ORF for which the function is uncertain. Trimming took 6 bases from V and 3 from J, leaving 16 bases between them. The CDR3 sequence is 15 residues long. CDR3 loop: CARTGQAVLNQPQHF. CDR3 coding DNA: TGTGCCAGAACTGGGCAGGCCGTCCTCAATCAGCCCCAGCATTTT.

CDR3 nucleotide sequence: TGTGCCAGCAGCTTACACGGGACAGGGGGCAACGGAAACACCATATATTTT. Its protein product is CASSLHGTGGNGNTIYF. The chain has TRBV5-8 and TRBJ1-3, with 12 bases fitting TRBD1. V was pared by 2 bases and J by 4 bases, with 7 bases of the junction left unmatched. The germline V gene encodes CDR1 SGHTS and CDR2 YDEGEE. CDR3 length: 17 amino acids.

The chain joins TRBV6-5 to TRBJ2-5; D perhaps matches TRBD2 (7 bases). V was shortened by 5 bases and J by 4 bases, with 11 bases between the two germline ends. The CDR3 runs to 13 residues. Germline CDR1 is MNHEY and CDR2 is SVGAGI. The CDR3 region is CASSRGARETQYF. In nucleotides, the CDR3 is TGTGCCAGCAGTCGGGGGGCGCGAGAGACCCAGTACTTC.

The genes are TRBV5-6 and TRBJ2-2; TRBD1 matches at 8 bases. CDR3 length: 16 residues. Germline-derived CDR1 and CDR2 are SGHDT and YYEEEE. Germline trimming cut 0 bases from V and 4 bases from J; bases unmatched to any gene: 5. The CDR3, as DNA: TGTGCCAGCAGCTTGGCCTTACAGGGGGGCACCGGGGAGCTGTTTTTT. This encodes CASSLALQGGTGELFF.

The chain is built from TRBV6-1 and TRBJ1-2; D not certain. The germline CDR1 and CDR2 sequences are MNHNS and SASEGT. V dropped 2 bases and J dropped 0 bases, with 13 bases sitting between them. The CDR3 is 16 residues long. CDR3 DNA: TGTGCCAGCAGTGAAAGCAGAGGGAAGACTAACTATGGCTACACCTTC. This codes for CASSESRGKTNYGYTF.

The rearrangement uses TRBV7-3 and TRBJ1-5; D ambiguous. The CDR3 length is 13 residues. CDR1 is SGHTA and CDR2 is FQGTGA in the germline V gene. Deletions cut 1 base from V and 7 bases from J, with 8 bases between. The CDR3 DNA sequence: TGTGCCAGCAGCTTAAACACGGGACAGCCCCAGCATTTT. Translation gives CASSLNTGQPQHF.

The chain employs TRBV5-1 and TRBJ1-2, with 7 bases identical to TRBD1. The ends lost 4 bases at V and 0 bases at J; junction bases unmatched: 12. The CDR3 extends over 17 amino acids. Germline V gene lookup returns CDR1 SGHRS and CDR2 YFSETQ. The CDR3 loop is CASSRGQVFPPNYGYTF. As DNA, the CDR3 is TGCGCCAGCAGCCGCGGACAGGTATTCCCTCCTAACTATGGCTACACCTTC.

The genes are TRBV4-1 and TRBJ2-3, with 12 bases lining up with TRBD2. Germline V gene lookup returns CDR1 MGHRA and CDR2 YSYEKL. J was trimmed by 4 bases and V by 4 bases; bases with no gene match: 15. This CDR3 region has 19 residues. CDR3 loop: CASSLTGPPTSGSADTQYF. CDR3 nucleotide sequence: TGCGCCAGCAGCCTAACTGGACCTCCGACTAGCGGGAGTGCAGATACGCAGTATTTT.

V and J are TRBV9 and TRBJ2-7, with 8 positions matching TRBD2. The CDR3 runs to 14 residues. Germline V lookup: CDR1 SGDLS, CDR2 YYNGEE. V shed 3 bases, J shed 2 bases, and the junction held 4 bases outside the gene matches. CDR3 bases: TGTGCCAGCAGCGCAGCTAGCGGGCCCTACGAGCAGTACTTC. Amino acid sequence: CASSAASGPYEQYF.

The CDR3 protein is CASSSAGGNTEAFF. For the CDR3, the DNA is TGTGCCAGTAGCTCAGCCGGGGGGAACACTGAAGCTTTCTTT. The chain combines TRBV19 with TRBJ1-1; a possible D gene is TRBD1 (5 bases). The germline gives CDR1 LNHDA, CDR2 SQIVND (reference sequence). The CDR3 runs to 14 residues. V lost 6 bases and J lost 1, with 12 bases in between.

This chain joins TRBV14 and TRBJ1-1; 9 positions match TRBD1. The CDR3 has 14 residues. J lost 5 bases, V lost 2 bases, and 3 bases had no gene match. Germline V CDR1 and CDR2: SGHDN, FVKESK. This CDR3 is CASSQQTGGTEAFF. In DNA, the CDR3 is TGTGCCAGCAGCCAACAGACAGGGGGGACTGAAGCTTTCTTT.

The V and J genes are TRBV7-3 and TRBJ2-2, with a tentative D call TRBD1 (6 bases). Germline CDR1 and CDR2: SGHTA and FQGTGA. With 5 bases removed from V and 6 bases from J, the gap between germline ends came to 10 bases. The CDR3 loop spans 13 amino acids. The CDR3 here is CASSARQAGELFF. In DNA form, the CDR3 reads TGTGCCAGCAGCGCCCGACAGGCCGGGGAGCTGTTTTTT.